This TCR beta chain stems from a study of CD8 T cells in ankylosing spondylitis. Whole-study results and caveats: Disease-associated clones were reportedly significantly overrepresented in matched ankylosing spondylitis synovial fluid.

This clonotype was seen repeatedly, ten times or more. What it binds is unknown. The CDR3 runs to 18 residues. V lost 0 bases and J 0 bases, leaving 14 bases between the germline ends. Per the germline V gene, CDR1 is LNHNV and CDR2 is YYDKDF (reference sequence). It was by quantitative 5'-RACE with molecular barcodes that TCR beta libraries were made. TCRdb itself ran the 5' RACE reads through MiXCR, one entry per CDR3 protein. The sample holds a few hundred thousand distinct CDR3 sequences, approximately 10% seen once. This TCR came from a female donor with ankylosing spondylitis or in good health (not recorded which). V usage is TRBV15 and J usage is TRBJ2-2, with D perhaps TRBD1 (5 bases). Sample: blood, either unsorted or a sorted T cell fraction (not recorded which). Here the CDR3 DNA reads TGTGCCACCAGCAGAGATCTACGCAGGGCCGCGAACACCGGGGAGCTGTTTTTT. Translated: CATSRDLRRAANTGELFF.